A selection of T cell receptor beta chains follows, all from one sample in a study of T cell responses to AZD1222 COVID-19 vaccine. Clones were sequenced by immunoSEQ multiplex PCR, and TCRdb holds only the in-frame ones, with some missing. The table includes approximately 74,000 clones, roughly 90% detected once. The material was peripheral blood, obtained on day 0 of AZD1222 vaccination. All receptors derive from an adult in good health. Both conserved end residues are part of each CDR3. The order of the fields is J gene, D gene, V gene, clone size, CDR3 protein, CDR3 DNA. A D gene is named only where the DNA matches it firmly. The size of a clone is reported for some rows only, either as once, few or many, or as a class for expanded clones.

>TRBJ2-5|-|TRBV12-3/TRBV12-4|-
CASSLGQQETQYF
TGTGCCAGCAGTTTAGGCCAACAAGAGACCCAGTACTTC
>TRBJ1-2|-|TRBV5-6|-
CASSLKDTQSVRGYTF
TGTGCCAGCAGCTTGAAGGACACTCAGTCCGTCCGTGGCTACACCTTC
>TRBJ1-2|-|TRBV30|-
CAWSVAENGYTF
TGTGCCTGGAGTGTAGCGGAGAATGGCTACACCTTC
>TRBJ2-7|TRBD1|TRBV3-1/TRBV3-2|-
CASSLGTGGSYEQYF
TGTGCCAGCAGCCTCGGGACAGGGGGCTCCTACGAGCAGTACTTC
>TRBJ1-1|-|TRBV28|-
CASSFNWGEGTEAFF
TGTGCCAGCAGTTTCAACTGGGGGGAAGGCACTGAAGCTTTCTTT
>TRBJ2-7|-|TRBV9|once
CASSAGGVSPYEQYF
TGTGCCAGCAGCGCAGGAGGGGTTTCACCCTACGAGCAGTACTTC
>TRBJ2-3|TRBD1|TRBV11-3|-
CASSPTGATDTQYF
TGTGCCAGCAGCCCGACAGGGGCCACAGATACGCAGTATTTT
>TRBJ2-7|-|TRBV11-2|-
CASSFIGGPYEQYF
TGTGCCAGCAGTTTCATAGGGGGGCCCTACGAGCAGTACTTC
>TRBJ2-1|TRBD2|TRBV3-1/TRBV3-2|-
CASSKSLASGGSSYNEQFF
TGTGCCAGCAGCAAAAGCTTGGCTAGCGGGGGGAGCTCCTACAATGAGCAGTTCTTC
>TRBJ2-5|TRBD2|TRBV5-6|few
CASSLVLALETQYF
TGTGCCAGCAGCTTGGTACTAGCGTTGGAGACCCAGTACTTC
>TRBJ1-3|-|TRBV18|-
CASSPSVIPGNTIYF
TGTGCCAGCTCACCCTCGGTCATACCTGGAAACACCATATATTTT
>TRBJ1-5|-|TRBV20-1|-
CSASQQGWQPQHF
TGCAGTGCTAGTCAACAGGGCTGGCAGCCCCAGCATTTT
>TRBJ1-3|TRBD1|TRBV7-2|-
CASSLEGAMPGNTIYF
TGTGCCAGCAGCTTAGAGGGGGCGATGCCTGGAAACACCATATATTTT